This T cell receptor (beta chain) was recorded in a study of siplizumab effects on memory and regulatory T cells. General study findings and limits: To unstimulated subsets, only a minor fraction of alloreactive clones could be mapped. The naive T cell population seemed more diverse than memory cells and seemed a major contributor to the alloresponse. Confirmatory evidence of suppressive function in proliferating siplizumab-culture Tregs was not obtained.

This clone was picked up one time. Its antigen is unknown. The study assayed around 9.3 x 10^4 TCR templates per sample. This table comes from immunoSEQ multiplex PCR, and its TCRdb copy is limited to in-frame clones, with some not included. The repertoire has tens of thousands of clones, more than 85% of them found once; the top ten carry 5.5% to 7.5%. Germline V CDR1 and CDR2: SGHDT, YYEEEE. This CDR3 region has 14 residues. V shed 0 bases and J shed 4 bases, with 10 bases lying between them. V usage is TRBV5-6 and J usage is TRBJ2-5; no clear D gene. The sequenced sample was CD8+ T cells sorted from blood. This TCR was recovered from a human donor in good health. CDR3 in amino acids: CASSLGVGGETQYF. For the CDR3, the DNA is TGTGCCAGCAGCTTGGGCGTGGGTGGAGAGACCCAGTACTTC.